A selection of T cell receptor beta chains follows, all from one sample in a study of early T cells in non-severe SARS-CoV-2 infection. TCRdb recomputed calls from the 5' RACE reads with MiXCR, one row per CDR3 protein. The sample includes around 76,000 distinct CDR3 sequences, 12% of them seen just once. Sequences were obtained from whole blood. All receptors derive from an adult who was a healthcare worker with PCR-confirmed SARS-CoV-2 infection or an uninfected control (not recorded which). The CDR3 runs from the conserved cysteine through the conserved F or W. D genes are given only for firm matches. The listing skips clone size in some rows; elsewhere it reads once, few, many or a size class.

J gene	D gene	V gene	clone size	CDR3 DNA	CDR3 protein
TRBJ2-2	.	TRBV7-9	.	TGTGCCAGCAGCGTGGACGGGACCGGGGAGCTGTTTTTT	CASSVDGTGELFF
TRBJ2-2	TRBD1	TRBV6-5	many	TGTGCCAGCAGTTACCGGGACCCGGGACAGGGGTCCTTTAAGGGGGAGCTGTTTTTT	CASSYRDPGQGSFKGELFF
TRBJ2-7	TRBD1	TRBV29-1	.	TGCAGCGTTGAAGGGGACAGTCCCTACGAGCAGTACTTC	CSVEGDSPYEQYF
TRBJ1-5	.	TRBV19	few	TGTGCCAGTAGTATCCAGGGCAGGGGCAGAGGATATCGCAATCAGCCCCAGCATTTT	CASSIQGRGRGYRNQPQHF
TRBJ2-6	.	TRBV29-1	.	TGCAGCGTCGGGATACGATCTGGGGCCAACGTCCTGACTTTC	CSVGIRSGANVLTF
TRBJ2-7	TRBD2	TRBV19	.	TGTGCCAGTAGTATCGGACTAGCGGGAGTCTACGAGCAGTACTTC	CASSIGLAGVYEQYF
TRBJ2-5	TRBD1	TRBV11-2	few	TGTGCCAGCAGCTCGGGACAGGTGGCGACCCAGTACTTC	CASSSGQVATQYF
TRBJ2-1	TRBD2	TRBV20-1	.	TGCAGTGCTGGGGATAGCGGGAAGGGTAATGAGCAGTTCTTC	CSAGDSGKGNEQFF
TRBJ1-2	TRBD1	TRBV29-1	.	TGCAGCGTTGAAGGGAGACAGGGGTATGGCTACACCTTC	CSVEGRQGYGYTF
TRBJ2-5	.	TRBV12-5	many	TGTGCTAGTGGTTTTGGGGAAAGGGAGACCCAGTACTTC	CASGFGERETQYF
TRBJ2-5	.	TRBV10-1	.	TGCGCCAGCAGTGAGTCTACAGGGCGGGAGACCCAGTACTTC	CASSESTGRETQYF
TRBJ2-7	TRBD2	TRBV9	.	TGTGCCAGCAGCACAGCGGGAGGGCCGAGGGAGCAGTACTTC	CASSTAGGPREQYF
TRBJ2-2	.	TRBV29-1	many	TGCAGCGCTCTTCGGGGACATCTCGGGGAGCTGTTTTTT	CSALRGHLGELFF